These 24 T cell receptor beta chains came from one sample sequenced in a study of T-cell reconstitution after alpha-beta-depleted transplantation in children. A library of TCRbeta sequences, prepared with unique molecular identifiers, was generated. TCRdb reprocessed the PCR reads via MiXCR and lists one record per CDR3 protein. Altogether hundreds of thousands of distinct CDR3 sequences are present, roughly 7.7% being singletons, with the ten largest covering 6.3%. The sample consisted of PBMCs, mostly from graft donor cells, taken 180 days after TCRalphabeta/CD19-depleted stem cell transplant. These TCRs come from a male patient under 18 who had a stem cell transplant for acute lymphoblastic leukemia, so the T cells may come from the graft donor.

Of note for this clonotype: This could be a read error, since a much larger clone is one nucleotide away. The J gene is TRBJ1-1, the V gene TRBV5-1; D might be TRBD1 (5 bases). Per germline, CDR1 SGHRS and CDR2 YFSETQ. The CDR3 extends over 16 amino acids. The CDR3 DNA is TGCGCCAGCAGCCGAATCTATGGGGGAGTCCTCACTCAAGCTTTCTTT. Its translation is CASSRIYGGVLTQAFF.

In its sample, this clonotype was seen many times. The gene calls are TRBV20-1 and TRBJ1-1; 8 bases agree with TRBD1. CDR3 length: 15 residues. Germline V CDR1 and CDR2: DFQATT, SNEGSKA (reference sequence). V shed 0 bases and J 4 bases; nucleotides not matched to a gene: 7. CDR3 DNA: TGCAGTGCTAGAGATCGGGGCAGGGGGCCCACTGAAGCTTTCTTT. Its protein product is CSARDRGRGPTEAFF.

This clonotype was picked up many times. The chain has TRBV9 and TRBJ2-1; 10 bases align to TRBD2. Germline lookup yields CDR1 SGDLS and CDR2 YYNGEE. J gave up 0 bases and V 3 bases, and 3 bases lay outside the gene matches. This CDR3 region has 16 residues. The CDR3 reads CASSAPSGSSYNEQFF. The CDR3 DNA follows: TGTGCCAGCAGCGCTCCTAGCGGGAGCTCCTACAATGAGCAGTTCTTC.

This clonotype has a count of ten or more. The chain couples TRBV28 to TRBJ2-1; D ambiguous. Germline V gene sequence: CDR1 MDHEN, CDR2 SYDVKM. The CDR3 has 14 amino acids. V was trimmed by 4 bases and J by 6 bases, leaving 13 bases between them. The CDR3 sequence is CASSSDWYLNEQFF. The CDR3 DNA sequence: TGTGCCAGCAGTTCCGACTGGTATCTCAATGAGCAGTTCTTC.

The genes are TRBV5-4 and TRBJ2-1, with D unresolved. The CDR3 has 17 residues. V was trimmed by 0 bases and J by 5 bases, leaving 18 bases between them. Germline CDR1 is SGHNT and CDR2 is YYREEE (reference sequence). The CDR3 spells CASSLELGLPPHNEQFF. DNA for the CDR3: TGTGCCAGCAGCTTGGAGTTGGGTCTCCCGCCCCACAATGAGCAGTTCTTC.

This clonotype was seen at least ten times. The rearrangement joins TRBV5-1 to TRBJ2-3; TRBD2 matches 8 bases. The germline V gene has CDR1 SGHRS and CDR2 YFSETQ. This CDR3 has 16 residues. Trimming took 1 base from V and 1 from J; bases not matched to a gene: 5. The CDR3 sequence: CASSLISGGRTDTQYF. In nucleotides, the CDR3 is TGCGCCAGCAGCTTGATCAGCGGGGGACGCACAGATACGCAGTATTTT.

With respect to this clonotype: A much larger clone sits a single nucleotide away, making a read error possible. The V call is TRBV3-1, the J call TRBJ2-7; the D gene is possibly TRBD1 (5 bases). The germline gives CDR1 LGHDT, CDR2 YNNKEL (reference sequence). The length of the CDR3 is 15 residues. The CDR3 reads CACSDVGRAAYEQYF. In DNA, the CDR3 is TGTGCCTGCAGCGACGTGGGGCGAGCTGCCTACGAGCAGTACTTC.

Ten or more counts support this clonotype. The rearrangement uses TRBV11-1 and TRBJ2-1; 10 bases map to TRBD1. Losses at the gene ends were 4 bases for V and 1 base for J; bases not matched to a gene: 4. The germline V gene encodes CDR1 SGHAT and CDR2 FQDESV (reference sequence). The CDR3 totals 16 residues. This chain's CDR3 is CASSSRTGGSYNEQFF. In DNA, the CDR3 is TGTGCCAGCAGCTCCAGGACAGGGGGTTCCTACAATGAGCAGTTCTTC. The whole variable domain, remainder taken from reference TRBV11-1 and TRBJ2-1, is EAEVAQSPRYKITEKSQAVAFWCDPISGHATLYWYRQILGQGPELLVQFQDESVVDDSQLPKDRFSAERLKGVDSTLKIQPAELGDSAMYLCASSSRTGGSYNEQFFGPGTRLTVL.

The table lists this clonotype with many counts. This chain links TRBV3-1 with TRBJ2-7; TRBD1 aligns across 7 bases. Germline assignment: CDR1 LGHDT and CDR2 YNNKEL (reference sequence). V shed 4 bases and J 3 bases; nucleotides not matched to a gene: 6. The CDR3 has 14 residues. The CDR3 is CASSRTGDHYEQYF. For the CDR3, the DNA is TGTGCCAGCAGCCGGACAGGAGATCACTACGAGCAGTACTTC.

This clonotype was observed at least ten times. V is TRBV27 and J is TRBJ1-5, with a tentative D call TRBD1 (5 bases). Germline values: CDR1 MNHEY, CDR2 SMNVEV (reference sequence). With 2 bases removed from V and 2 bases from J, the gap between germline ends came to 10 bases. The CDR3 consists of 15 residues. CDR3 coding DNA: TGTGCCAGCAGTTTACAGGGAAGGGGCAATCAGCCCCAGCATTTT. Amino acid sequence: CASSLQGRGNQPQHF.

This clonotype came up many times. The V gene is TRBV28, the J gene TRBJ1-1; D gene unclear. Germline V gives CDR1 MDHEN, CDR2 SYDVKM. Trimming left V 5 bases short and J 5 bases short, with 3 bases between. The CDR3 contains 10 residues. CDR3 sequence: CASSGTEAFF. In nucleotides, the CDR3 is TGTGCCAGCAGTGGGACTGAAGCTTTCTTT.

In the case of this clonotype: A much larger clone differs by one base, so this may be a read error. Given the absence of the conserved phenylalanine or tryptophan at the CDR3 end, a read error is likely. This chain links TRBV4-3 with TRBJ1-1; 7 nucleotides match TRBD1. V shed 0 bases, J shed 2 bases, and the junction held 9 bases outside the gene matches. CDR1 is LGHNA, CDR2 YSLEER, per germline. The CDR3 runs to 17 residues. CDR3 nucleotides: TGCGCCAGCAGCCAAGAGCGCGGGGGGACAGCAAACACTGAAGCTTTCCTT. Translating gives CASSQERGGTANTEAFL.

This clonotype has a handful of counts. This chain uses TRBV5-4 with TRBJ2-1; TRBD2 agrees at 8 bases. This CDR3 region has 15 residues. Per the germline V gene, CDR1 is SGHNT and CDR2 is YYREEE (reference sequence). V lost 4 bases and J lost 2; bases outside the gene matches: 5. The CDR3 reads CASSHLAGTYNEQFF. The CDR3 nucleotides are TGTGCCAGCAGCCATTTAGCGGGAACCTACAATGAGCAGTTCTTC.

This clonotype has a count of ten or more. This sequence joins TRBV20-1 and TRBJ1-5; D is undetermined. The CDR3 is made up of 14 amino acids. V dropped 3 bases and J dropped 5 bases, with 14 bases sitting between them. CDR1 is DFQATT, CDR2 SNEGSKA, per germline (reference sequence). DNA of the CDR3: TGCAGTGCTAGTGAGACGAAAATTTATCAGCCCCAGCATTTT. Its protein product is CSASETKIYQPQHF.

This clonotype has a count of ten or more. This chain connects TRBV19 to TRBJ2-7, with 7 nucleotides matching TRBD2. The CDR3 runs 18 residues. The germline CDR1 and CDR2 sequences are LNHDA and SQIVND (reference sequence). V shed 6 bases, J shed 0 bases, and the junction held 17 bases outside the gene matches. The chain's CDR3 is CASSLDGDTSANSYEQYF. The CDR3 nucleotides read TGTGCCAGTAGCCTCGACGGGGATACTAGCGCGAACTCCTACGAGCAGTACTTC. Together with reference TRBV19 and TRBJ2-7, the CDR3 gives the full variable domain: DGGITQSPKYLFRKEGQNVTLSCEQNLNHDAMYWYRQDPGQGLRLIYYSQIVNDFQKGDIAEGYSVSREKKESFPLTVTSAQKNPTAFYLCASSLDGDTSANSYEQYFGPGTRLTVT.

This clonotype has ten or more counts. The V gene is TRBV7-9, the J gene TRBJ1-4; D is ambiguous. CDR1 is SEHNR and CDR2 is FQNEAQ in the germline V gene (reference sequence). The length of the CDR3 is 15 residues. Trimming removed 2 bases from V and 6 bases from J, with 13 bases in between. Here the CDR3 reads CASSLIGGTHEKLFF. CDR3 nucleotides: TGTGCCAGCAGCTTAATCGGCGGTACTCATGAAAAACTGTTTTTT.

The J gene is TRBJ2-1, the V gene TRBV4-3, with D tentatively TRBD1 or TRBD2 (6 bases each). There are 16 residues in the CDR3. V lost 0 bases and J 4 bases, leaving 13 bases between the germline ends. Germline V lookup: CDR1 LGHNA, CDR2 YSLEER. The DNA of the CDR3 is TGCGCCAGCAGCCAAGAGGAGGGGGGCCCTTACAATGAGCAGTTCTTC. It yields the protein CASSQEEGGPYNEQFF.

This clonotype was seen repeatedly, ten times or more. V is TRBV11-2 and J is TRBJ1-2; 7 nucleotides match TRBD1. The CDR3 runs to 14 residues. J was trimmed by 8 bases and V by 3 bases; bases with no gene match: 9. Germline V gene data show CDR1 as SGHAT and CDR2 as FQNNGV. The CDR3, as DNA: TGTGCCAGCAGCTTCAGGGGGTCGTATAGCGGCTACACCTTC. It codes for CASSFRGSYSGYTF.

At least ten counts were recorded for this clonotype. The chain links TRBV4-2 to TRBJ2-1, with D unclear. The CDR3 is 17 amino acids. Germline CDR1 LGHNA, CDR2 YNFKEQ. V was trimmed by 0 bases and J by 1 base, leaving 13 bases between them. CDR3 sequence reads: CASSQDALPESYNEQFF. CDR3 nucleotide sequence: TGTGCCAGCAGCCAAGATGCCCTCCCCGAGTCCTACAATGAGCAGTTCTTC.

Ten or more counts support this clonotype. This chain connects TRBV6-1 to TRBJ1-6; a possible D gene is TRBD1 (6 bases). CDR3 length: 14 amino acids. The ends were cut back, 6 bases at V and 10 bases at J, with 16 bases in the middle. CDR1 and CDR2 (germline): MNHNS, SASEGT. This chain's CDR3 is CASSAQGGRSPLHF. The DNA of the CDR3 is TGTGCCAGCAGCGCACAGGGAGGAAGGTCACCCCTCCACTTT.

This clonotype was observed many times. This chain uses TRBV7-9 with TRBJ2-3; 7 bases line up with TRBD1. Germline V gene data show CDR1 as SEHNR and CDR2 as FQNEAQ (reference sequence). V lost 4 bases and J lost 6; bases outside the gene matches: 16. This CDR3 contains 17 residues. The CDR3 DNA follows: TGTGCCAGCAGCTCCAACGTGGGACAGTCGCCTGGGGATACGCAGTATTTT. This codes for CASSSNVGQSPGDTQYF. Using reference TRBV7-9 and TRBJ2-3 for the parts outside the CDR3, the full variable domain is DTGVSQNPRHKITKRGQNVTFRCDPISEHNRLYWYRQTLGQGPEFLTYFQNEAQLEKSRLLSDRFSAERPKGSFSTLEIQRTEQGDSAMYLCASSSNVGQSPGDTQYFGPGTRLTVL.

This clonotype was recorded at least ten times. J is TRBJ2-1 and V is TRBV2, with D uncertain. CDR3 size: 15 residues. Trimming took 5 bases from V and 4 from J, leaving 15 bases between them. The germline gives CDR1 SNHLY, CDR2 FYNNEI. The CDR3 coding sequence is TGTGCCAGCAGTAAAAAGGATACTCCTTACAATGAGCAGTTCTTC. As protein: CASSKKDTPYNEQFF.

This clonotype has a count of ten or more. This chain uses TRBV5-1 with TRBJ1-5; a possible D gene is TRBD1 (6 bases). The CDR3 has 13 amino acids. V lost 5 bases and J 5 bases, leaving 11 bases between the germline ends. Germline values: CDR1 SGHRS, CDR2 YFSETQ. The CDR3 nucleotides read TGCGCCAGCAGACAGGGCCAGGATCAGCCCCAGCATTTT. Encoded protein: CASRQGQDQPQHF. Variable domain in full (rest from reference TRBV5-1 and TRBJ1-5): KAGVTQTPRYLIKTRGQQVTLSCSPISGHRSVSWYQQTPGQGLQFLFEYFSETQRNKGNFPGRFSGRQFSNSRSEMNVSTLELGDSALYLCASRQGQDQPQHFGDGTRLSIL.

In its sample, this clonotype was seen many times. The chain joins TRBV12-3 or TRBV12-4 to TRBJ1-2, with D unclear. V gave up 2 bases and J gave up 7 bases, with 11 bases separating them. This CDR3 is built from 13 residues. CDR3 in amino acids: CASSLRLIGGYTF. CDR3 DNA: TGTGCCAGCAGTTTACGCCTGATCGGTGGCTACACCTTC.